This entry features one T cell receptor (beta chain) sequence. The CDR3 is made up of 16 amino acids. V gave up 8 bases and J gave up 3 bases, with 17 bases separating them. From germline, CDR1 is SNHLY and CDR2 FYNNEI. The data stem from a study of cytomegalovirus exposure and HLA in healthy donors. With 60 Vbeta and 13 Jbeta primers, the PCR was carried out. Assay used: immunoSEQ multiplex PCR; TCRdb lists only in-frame clones, some missing. Of around 150,000 clones in the sample, around 75% are singletons; the top ten hold 4% to 5%. The TCR originated in a man aged 18-30 years in good health and CMV-seropositive. Sequenced sample: PBMCs. The V and J genes are TRBV2 and TRBJ1-6; D possibly corresponds to TRBD1 (6 bases). CDR3 sequence: CASGALGQFYNSPLHF. The CDR3 coding sequence is TGTGCCAGCGGGGCCCTAGGACAGTTCTATAATTCACCCCTCCACTTT.